A selection of T cell receptor beta chains follows, all from one sample in a study of blood T cell repertoires in COVID-19. Assay used: immunoSEQ multiplex PCR; TCRdb lists only in-frame clones, some missing. This sample has some 400,000 clones, with approximately 90% found just once. The sample was PBMCs or T cells enriched from blood (not recorded which). Every receptor here comes from a man aged 25 to 40 who had recovered from COVID-19. CDR3s include the opening cysteine and the closing phenylalanine or tryptophan. The D gene is left open where the match is weak. Part of the rows lack a size; the others show once, few, many or a class for expanded clones.

V	J	length	size	D	DNA	CDR3
TRBV6-5	TRBJ2-7	14	.	TRBD1	TGTGCCAGCAGCGCAACAGGGGAGTCGGACGAGCAGTACTTC	CASSATGESDEQYF
TRBV14	TRBJ1-2	15	.	.	TGTGCCAGCAGCCAAGCGCCGACACCTATCTATGGCTACACCTTC	CASSQAPTPIYGYTF
TRBV3-1/TRBV3-2	TRBJ1-2	16	.	TRBD1	TGTGCCAGCAGCCGAGATTCGGACAGGGGTTCCTATGGCTACACCTTC	CASSRDSDRGSYGYTF
TRBV5-1	TRBJ1-3	15	.	.	TGCGCCAGCAGCTTGGAGTTTAGCACTGGAAACACCATATATTTT	CASSLEFSTGNTIYF
TRBV7-8	TRBJ1-4	15	few	.	TGTGCCAGCAGCTTAGTAGAAGTTGGTAATGAAAAACTGTTTTTT	CASSLVEVGNEKLFF
TRBV10-3	TRBJ2-3	15	.	.	TGTGCCATCAGCAACCAGGGGGGTGCCACAGATACGCAGTATTTT	CAISNQGGATDTQYF
TRBV6-4	TRBJ2-1	15	.	TRBD2	TGTGCCAGCAGTCGACTAGCGGGAGGCCCCAATGAGCAGTTCTTC	CASSRLAGGPNEQFF
TRBV18	TRBJ1-5	15	.	TRBD1	TGTGCCAGCTCACACGGGACAGGGGGCAATCAGCCCCAGCATTTT	CASSHGTGGNQPQHF
TRBV19	TRBJ1-1	13	.	.	TGTGCCAGTAGTCCCCAGAGGTTGACTGAAGCTTTCTTT	CASSPQRLTEAFF
TRBV11-2	TRBJ2-5	13	.	.	TGTGCCAGCAGCTTAGCAGGGGTTGAGACCCAGTACTTC	CASSLAGVETQYF
TRBV12-3/TRBV12-4	TRBJ1-6	11	once	.	TGTGCCAGCAGTTTGGGCGGGGCCCTCCACTTT	CASSLGGALHF
TRBV28	TRBJ2-5	15	.	TRBD1	TGTGCCAGCAGTTTATTCCCAGGGGGCGATGAGACCCAGTACTTC	CASSLFPGGDETQYF
TRBV7-9	TRBJ2-3	14	few	.	TGTGCCAGCAGCCTCAGGGGGGACACAGATACGCAGTATTTT	CASSLRGDTDTQYF
TRBV5-1	TRBJ2-2	15	.	.	TGCGCCAGCAGCTTGGTACAGTGGCAGGCCGGGGAGCTGTTTTTT	CASSLVQWQAGELFF
TRBV2	TRBJ2-7	12	.	.	TGTGCCAGCAGTGCGGGGACCTACGAGCAGTACTTC	CASSAGTYEQYF
TRBV7-9	TRBJ1-3	13	few	TRBD1	TGTGCCAGCAGAGTTGAGGGGGCGAACACCATATATTTT	CASRVEGANTIYF
TRBV14	TRBJ2-1	13	.	TRBD2	TGTGCCAGCAGCCAAGTCGCGGGAGGTGAGCAGTTCTTC	CASSQVAGGEQFF
TRBV2	TRBJ2-5	14	.	.	TGTGCCAGCAGTGAAACCCGGGAGCCCGAGACCCAGTACTTC	CASSETREPETQYF
TRBV7-2	TRBJ2-1	14	.	.	TGTGCCAGCAGCTTCTACTCCCAGGACAATGAGCAGTTCTTC	CASSFYSQDNEQFF
TRBV15	TRBJ2-7	16	.	TRBD2	TGTGCCACCAGCAGACGGACTAGCGGGGCCAAATACGAGCAGTACTTC	CATSRRTSGAKYEQYF
TRBV7-9	TRBJ2-2	15	.	.	TGTGCCAGCAGCTTAGCGGGAGCTGGCACCGGGGAGCTGTTTTTT	CASSLAGAGTGELFF
TRBV10-3	TRBJ2-7	10	.	TRBD1	TGTGCCATCAGCCCGGGACAGGGTAGCTTC	CAISPGQGSF
TRBV10-1	TRBJ2-3	16	.	TRBD2	TGCGCCAGCAGTTCACCGGGACTAGCGAGCACAGATACGCAGTATTTT	CASSSPGLASTDTQYF
TRBV7-8	TRBJ2-7	13	few	.	TGTGCCAGCAGCTTAGGGAGGGTGACCGAGCAGTACTTC	CASSLGRVTEQYF
TRBV7-9	TRBJ1-2	13	.	.	TGTGCCAGCAGTCCTCCGGAGAACTATGGCTACACCTTC	CASSPPENYGYTF
TRBV19	TRBJ2-2	15	.	TRBD1	TGTGCCAGTAGCATAACAGGGGCCCGGACCGGGGAGCTGTTTTTT	CASSITGARTGELFF
TRBV4-1	TRBJ1-6	16	.	.	TGCGCCAGCAGCCAAGAAAGGATCAGGGATAATTCACCCCTCCACTTT	CASSQERIRDNSPLHF
TRBV5-1	TRBJ1-1	15	few	TRBD1	TGCGCCAGCAGCGGAGGGACAGCCCCCTTGGCTGAAGCTTTCTTT	CASSGGTAPLAEAFF
TRBV14	TRBJ1-5	13	.	.	TGTGCCAGCAGCCAAGATCATGATCAGCCCCAGCATTTT	CASSQDHDQPQHF
TRBV5-1	TRBJ1-1	14	.	.	TGCGCCAGCAGCTTGGCGAGTGCCGGGACTGAAGCTTTCTTT	CASSLASAGTEAFF
TRBV24-1	TRBJ2-5	13	.	.	TGTGCCACCGGGGGCGAACTGGGAGAGACCCAGTACTTC	CATGGELGETQYF
TRBV19	TRBJ2-4	13	once	.	TGTGCCAGTAGTATATGGGAGAAAAACATTCAGTACTTC	CASSIWEKNIQYF
TRBV7-6	TRBJ1-6	14	few	.	TGTGCCAGCAGCCTCGACGGGAATAATTCACCCCTCCACTTT	CASSLDGNNSPLHF
TRBV5-1	TRBJ2-2	17	.	TRBD1	TGCGCCAGCAGCAAGAACGCAGGGGGCGCGGCTTCCGGGGAGCTGTTTTTT	CASSKNAGGAASGELFF
TRBV28	TRBJ2-1	11	once	.	TGTGCCAGCAGTTCCCTCAATGAGCAGTTCTTC	CASSSLNEQFF